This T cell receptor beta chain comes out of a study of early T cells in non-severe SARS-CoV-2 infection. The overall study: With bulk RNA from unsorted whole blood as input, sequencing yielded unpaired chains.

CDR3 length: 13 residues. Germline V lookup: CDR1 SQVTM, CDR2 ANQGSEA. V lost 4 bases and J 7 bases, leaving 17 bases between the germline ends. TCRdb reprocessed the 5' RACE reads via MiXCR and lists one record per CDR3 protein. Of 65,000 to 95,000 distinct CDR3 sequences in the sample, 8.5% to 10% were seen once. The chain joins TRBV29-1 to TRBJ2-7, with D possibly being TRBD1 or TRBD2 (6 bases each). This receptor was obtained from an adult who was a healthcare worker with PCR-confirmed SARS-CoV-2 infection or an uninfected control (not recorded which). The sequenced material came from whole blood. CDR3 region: CSVVARGEWEQYF. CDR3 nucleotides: TGCAGCGTTGTTGCGAGGGGGGAATGGGAGCAGTACTTC.